The source of this T cell receptor (beta chain) is a study of beta chain features in type 1 diabetes. Study-wide findings and caveats: Patients with Type 1 diabetes showed moderately but significantly shorter TCRB CDR3s in all four CD4+ subsets.

This clone was counted between two and nine times. Its matching antigen is unknown. TCRB transcripts that were expressed got sequenced, as all of the isolated RNA had been reverse transcribed. Profiling relied on immunoSEQ multiplex PCR, and the TCRdb table lists in-frame clones only, not all of them. This sample has approximately 160,000 clones; about a tenth occur once, and the top ten carry more than 0.45%. This CDR3 has 15 amino acids. The germline V gene encodes CDR1 MDHEN and CDR2 SYDVKM. With 5 bases removed from V and 0 bases from J, the gap between germline ends came to 10 bases. Sequenced: central memory CD4+ T cells from blood. This receptor was identified in a man aged 30 to 39 with type 1 diabetes. This sequence joins TRBV28 and TRBJ2-2, with a weak D call TRBD2 (5 bases). CDR3 residues: CASSPQEANTGELFF. CDR3 DNA sequence: TGTGCCAGCAGTCCCCAGGAGGCGAACACCGGGGAGCTGTTTTTT.